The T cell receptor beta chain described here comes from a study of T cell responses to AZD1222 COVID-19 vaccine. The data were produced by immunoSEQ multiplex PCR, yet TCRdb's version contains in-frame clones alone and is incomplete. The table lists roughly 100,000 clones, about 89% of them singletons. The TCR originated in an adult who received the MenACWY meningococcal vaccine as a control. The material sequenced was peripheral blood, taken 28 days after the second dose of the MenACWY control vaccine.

The CDR3 region has the DNA TGTGCCAGCAGCCCCTCTTGGGGGGGGAGGACCGGGGAGCTGTTTTTT. Amino acids: CASSPSWGGRTGELFF. The V call is TRBV3-1 (or the pseudogene TRBV3-2), the J call TRBJ2-2, with TRBD2 matching 7 bases. CDR3 length: 16 residues. Trimming at V came to 4 bases and at J to 5 bases, leaving 10 bases not matched to a gene. Germline V gives CDR1 LGHDT, CDR2 YNNKEL (reference sequence).